This T cell receptor beta chain was captured in a study of blood T cell repertoires in COVID-19. Study details: Sites in the United States, Italy and Spain provided acute and convalescent COVID-19 samples. In each case, the material was cDNA or gDNA derived from T cells, B-cell-depleted T cells, or PBMCs.

It was during active infection that Seattle patients were enrolled and then longitudinally followed. Original handling: Cell counts per sample came from amplifying reference gene primers. Clones were sequenced by immunoSEQ multiplex PCR, and TCRdb holds only the in-frame ones, with some missing. The V and J calls and clone size are taken from that table; D and trimming were inferred from the DNA. The sample yields about 260,000 clones, roughly 88% seen once. Looked up from germline, CDR1 is MDHEN and CDR2 is SYDVKM. The CDR3 is made up of 16 amino acids. V shed 3 bases and J shed 3 bases, with 18 bases lying between them.

Input material: peripheral blood. This chain uses TRBV28 with TRBJ2-7; D might be TRBD2 (6 bases). This receptor was obtained from a woman between 65 and 79 years old with COVID-19, enrolled during active disease. The CDR3: CASSLAGRGYVYEQYF. CDR3 in DNA: TGTGCCAGCAGTTTGGCGGGAAGAGGGTACGTCTACGAGCAGTACTTC.